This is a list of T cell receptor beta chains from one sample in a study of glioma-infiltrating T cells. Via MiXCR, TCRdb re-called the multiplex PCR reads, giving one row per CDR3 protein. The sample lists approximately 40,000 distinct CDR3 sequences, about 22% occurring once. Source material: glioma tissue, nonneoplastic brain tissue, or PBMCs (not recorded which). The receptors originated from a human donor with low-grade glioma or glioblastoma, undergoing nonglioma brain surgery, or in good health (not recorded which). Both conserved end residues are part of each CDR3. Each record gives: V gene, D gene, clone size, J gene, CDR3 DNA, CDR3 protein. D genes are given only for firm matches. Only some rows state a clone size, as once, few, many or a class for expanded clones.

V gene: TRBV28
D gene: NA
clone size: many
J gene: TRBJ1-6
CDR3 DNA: TGTGCCAGCAGCCTGATCTCCTATAATTCACCCCTCCACTTT
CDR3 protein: CASSLISYNSPLHF

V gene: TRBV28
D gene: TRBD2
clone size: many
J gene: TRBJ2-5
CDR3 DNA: TGTGCCAGCAGTCCTAGCGGGAAGTTAGAGACCCAGTACTTC
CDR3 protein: CASSPSGKLETQYF

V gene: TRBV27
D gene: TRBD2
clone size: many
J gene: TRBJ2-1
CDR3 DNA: TGTGCCAGCAGTCCCGGGACTAGCGGGAGATCCTACAATGAGCAGTTCTTC
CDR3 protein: CASSPGTSGRSYNEQFF

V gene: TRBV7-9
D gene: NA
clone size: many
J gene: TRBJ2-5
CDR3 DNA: TGTGCCAGCAGCTCACCCTGGGAGACCCAGTACTTC
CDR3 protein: CASSSPWETQYF

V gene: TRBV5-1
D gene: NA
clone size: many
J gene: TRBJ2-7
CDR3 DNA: TGCGCCAGCAGCTTGGTTGGCCAGGCCTACGAGCAGTACTTC
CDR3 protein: CASSLVGQAYEQYF

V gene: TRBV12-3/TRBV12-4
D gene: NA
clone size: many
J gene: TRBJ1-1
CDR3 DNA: TGTGCCAGCAGCAAAACAGGAATCAACACTGAAGCTTTCTTT
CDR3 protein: CASSKTGINTEAFF

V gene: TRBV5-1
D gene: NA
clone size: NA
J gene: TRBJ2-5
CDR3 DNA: TGCGCCAGCAGCCGCAGCATACAAGAGACCCAGTACTTC
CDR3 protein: CASSRSIQETQYF

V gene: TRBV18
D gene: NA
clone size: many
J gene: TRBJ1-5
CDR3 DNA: TGTGCCAGCTCACCGACAGAGCTTAGCAATCAGCCCCAGCATTTT
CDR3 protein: CASSPTELSNQPQHF

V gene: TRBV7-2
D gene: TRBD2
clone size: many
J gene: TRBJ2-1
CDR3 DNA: TGTGCCAGCAGCCGTAGCGGGAATGAGCAGTTCTTC
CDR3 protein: CASSRSGNEQFF

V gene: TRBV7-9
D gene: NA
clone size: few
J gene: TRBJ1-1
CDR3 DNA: TGTGCCATACAAGGAGGGACCCACACTGAAGCTTTCTTT
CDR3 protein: CAIQGGTHTEAFF

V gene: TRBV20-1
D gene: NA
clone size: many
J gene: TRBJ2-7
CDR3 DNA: TGCAGTGCTAGTTGGCTCGCAGCCTACGAGCAGTACTTC
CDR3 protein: CSASWLAAYEQYF

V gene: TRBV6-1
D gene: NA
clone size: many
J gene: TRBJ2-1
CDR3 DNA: TGTGCCAGCAGTGGCCGGACGATTTGGAATGAGCAGTTCTTC
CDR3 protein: CASSGRTIWNEQFF

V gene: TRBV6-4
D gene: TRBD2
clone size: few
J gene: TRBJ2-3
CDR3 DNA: TGTGCCAGCAGTGACGCGGCGGGAGGCTCAGATACGCAGTATTTT
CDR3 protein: CASSDAAGGSDTQYF

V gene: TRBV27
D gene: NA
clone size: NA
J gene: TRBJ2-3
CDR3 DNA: TGTGCCAGCAGTTTCCTTGGGACCAACACAGATACGCAGTATTTT
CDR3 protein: CASSFLGTNTDTQYF

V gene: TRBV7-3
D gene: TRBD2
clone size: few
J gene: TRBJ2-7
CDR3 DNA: TGTGCCAGCAGCTTAAATGAATTGGGCGGGAGCAAGCAGTACTTC
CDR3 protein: CASSLNELGGSKQYF

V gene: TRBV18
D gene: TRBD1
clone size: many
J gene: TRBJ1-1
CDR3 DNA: TGTGCCAGCTCACTAGCCGCCGGGACAGGAGCCACTGAAGCTTTCTTT
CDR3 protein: CASSLAAGTGATEAFF

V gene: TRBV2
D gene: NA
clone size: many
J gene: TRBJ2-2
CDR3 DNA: TGTGCCAGCAGTGTTATTCAGGGTGCCGGGGAGCTGTTTTTT
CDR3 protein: CASSVIQGAGELFF

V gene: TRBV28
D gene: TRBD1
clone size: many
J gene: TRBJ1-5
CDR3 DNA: TGTGCCAGCAGTTTAGGACAGGGCTTTAATCAGCCCCAGCATTTT
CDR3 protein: CASSLGQGFNQPQHF

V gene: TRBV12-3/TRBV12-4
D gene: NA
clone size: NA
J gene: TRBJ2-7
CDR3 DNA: TGTGCCAGCAGTGGGGACTCGAACCTGTACGGGCAGTACTTC
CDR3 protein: CASSGDSNLYGQYF

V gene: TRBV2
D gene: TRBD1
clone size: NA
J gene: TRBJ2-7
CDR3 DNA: TGTGCCAGCAGCCCGGGACAGGGGGCAGTCGAGCAGTACTTC
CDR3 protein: CASSPGQGAVEQYF

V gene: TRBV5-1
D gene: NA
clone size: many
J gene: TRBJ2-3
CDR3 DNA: TGCGCCAGCAGCTTAGACGATCGCACAGATACGCAGTATTTT
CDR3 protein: CASSLDDRTDTQYF

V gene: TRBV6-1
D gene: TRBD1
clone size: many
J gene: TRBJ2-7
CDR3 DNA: TGTGCCAGCAGTTTGGACAGGGGCAAACCAGAGCAGTACTTC
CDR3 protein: CASSLDRGKPEQYF

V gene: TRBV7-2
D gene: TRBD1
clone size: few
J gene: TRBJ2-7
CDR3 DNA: TGTGCCAGCAGCGTAACAGGGGCCGAGGGAGATTACGAGCAGTACTTC
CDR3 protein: CASSVTGAEGDYEQYF

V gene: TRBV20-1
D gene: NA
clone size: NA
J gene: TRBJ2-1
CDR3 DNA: TGCAGCGCTACCGAACTGCGGGATTCCTACAATGAGCAGTTCTTC
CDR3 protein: CSATELRDSYNEQFF

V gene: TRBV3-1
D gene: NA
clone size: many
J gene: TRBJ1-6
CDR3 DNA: TGTGCCAGCAGCCCCCAACTCGGTGCCGATTCACCCCTCCACTTT
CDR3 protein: CASSPQLGADSPLHF

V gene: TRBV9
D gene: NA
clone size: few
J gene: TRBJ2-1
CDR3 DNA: TGTGCCAGCAGCGTAGCTTATCGGGGAGGTGAGCAGTTCTTC
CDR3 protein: CASSVAYRGGEQFF

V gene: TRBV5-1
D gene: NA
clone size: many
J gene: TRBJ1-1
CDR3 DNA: TGCGCCAGCAGCTTGGGGCGACAAATTGCCACTGAAGCTTTCTTT
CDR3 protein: CASSLGRQIATEAFF

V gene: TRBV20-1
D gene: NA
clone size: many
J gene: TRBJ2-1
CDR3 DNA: TGCAGTGCTAGGCGAAGGGAATTAAACAATGAGCAGTTCTTC
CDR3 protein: CSARRRELNNEQFF

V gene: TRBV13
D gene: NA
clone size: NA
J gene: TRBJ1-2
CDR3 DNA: TGTGCCAGCAGCTTAGGCACGAGACAGGAGTTCTATGGCTACACCTTC
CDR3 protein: CASSLGTRQEFYGYTF

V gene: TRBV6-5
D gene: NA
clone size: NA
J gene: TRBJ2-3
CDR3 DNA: TGTGCCAGCAGTTCTCACGGAAAAACCACAGATACACAGTATTTT
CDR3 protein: CASSSHGKTTDTQYF

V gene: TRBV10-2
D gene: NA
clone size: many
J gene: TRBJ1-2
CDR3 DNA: TGCGCCAGCAGTGAGTCGGGCAGGGGCTATGGCTACACCTTC
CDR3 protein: CASSESGRGYGYTF

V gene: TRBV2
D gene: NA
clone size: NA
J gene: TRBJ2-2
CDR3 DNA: TGTGCCAGCATGAACACCGGGGAGCTGTTTTTT
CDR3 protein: CASMNTGELFF

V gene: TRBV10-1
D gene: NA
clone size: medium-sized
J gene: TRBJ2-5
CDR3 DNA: TGCGCCAGCAGTGAGTCTTCGGCAGGCCAAGAGACCCAGTACTTC
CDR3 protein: CASSESSAGQETQYF

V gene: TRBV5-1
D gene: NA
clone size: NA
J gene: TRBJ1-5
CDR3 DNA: TGCGCCAGCAGCGGGGACTCATATAGCAATCAGCCCCAGCATTTT
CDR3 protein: CASSGDSYSNQPQHF

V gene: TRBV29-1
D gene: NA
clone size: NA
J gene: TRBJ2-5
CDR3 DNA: TGCAGCGTTGAAGAAGATCGCCCCAAGACCCAGTACTTC
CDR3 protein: CSVEEDRPKTQYF

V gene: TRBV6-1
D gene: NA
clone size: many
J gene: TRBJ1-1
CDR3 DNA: TGTGCCAGCCATGATCCGAACACTGAAGCTTTCTTT
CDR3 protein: CASHDPNTEAFF

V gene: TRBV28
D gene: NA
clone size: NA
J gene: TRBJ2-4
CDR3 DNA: TGTGCCAGCAGTGACAGCGGTTACGATTGGGCCAAAAACATTCAGTACTTC
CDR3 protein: CASSDSGYDWAKNIQYF

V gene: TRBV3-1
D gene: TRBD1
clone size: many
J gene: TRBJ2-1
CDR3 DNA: TGTGCCAGCAGCCAGGGCTACAGGGGCATCAATGAGCAGTTCTTC
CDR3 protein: CASSQGYRGINEQFF

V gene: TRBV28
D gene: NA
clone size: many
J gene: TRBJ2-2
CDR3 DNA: TGTGCCAGCAGTCAGCGGGACAGTGCGAACACCGGGGAGCTGTTTTTT
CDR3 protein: CASSQRDSANTGELFF

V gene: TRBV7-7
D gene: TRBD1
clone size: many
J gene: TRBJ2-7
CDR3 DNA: TGTGCCAGCAGCTTCCACAGGGGGTACGAGCAGTACTTC
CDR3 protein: CASSFHRGYEQYF

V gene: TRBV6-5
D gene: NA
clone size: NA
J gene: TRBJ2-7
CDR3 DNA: TGTGCCAGCGTTGGGGCCGGCAACGAGCAGTACTTC
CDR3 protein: CASVGAGNEQYF

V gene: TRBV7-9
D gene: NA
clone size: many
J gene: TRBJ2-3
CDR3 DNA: TGTGCCGGCAGCTTAGATTTTAGCGGTGATACGCAGTATTTT
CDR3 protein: CAGSLDFSGDTQYF

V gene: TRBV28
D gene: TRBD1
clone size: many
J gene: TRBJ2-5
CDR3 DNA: TGTGCCAGCAGTCCTTCGGGACAGGGCCGACAAGAGACCCAGTACTTC
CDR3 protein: CASSPSGQGRQETQYF

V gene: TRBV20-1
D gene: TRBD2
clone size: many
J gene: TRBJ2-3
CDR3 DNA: TGCAGTGCTAGACTCCCCGGGACTAGCGGCACAGATACGCAGTATTTT
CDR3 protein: CSARLPGTSGTDTQYF

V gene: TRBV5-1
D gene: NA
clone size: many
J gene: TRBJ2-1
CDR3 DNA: TGCGCCAGCAGTCCGGCGGTTAGAGGGGCAGATGAGCAGTTCTTC
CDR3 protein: CASSPAVRGADEQFF

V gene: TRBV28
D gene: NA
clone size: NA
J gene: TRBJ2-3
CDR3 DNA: TGTGCCAGCAGACCTCTGGGGGGCCCTCTCACAGATACGCAGTATTTT
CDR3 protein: CASRPLGGPLTDTQYF

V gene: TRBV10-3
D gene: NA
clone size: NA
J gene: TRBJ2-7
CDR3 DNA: TGTGCCGTAAGGGATATAGGACTTTTGCCCTACGAGCAGTACTTC
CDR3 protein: CAVRDIGLLPYEQYF